The 28 T cell receptor beta chains below all came from one sample that was sequenced in a study of blood T cell repertoires in COVID-19. Sequenced by immunoSEQ multiplex PCR; TCRdb stores in-frame clones only, minus some. There are roughly 400,000 clones in the sample; 80% to 90% occur only once, and about 1.1% lies in the top ten. Sequencing was carried out using PBMCs or T cells enriched from blood (not recorded which). The receptors here all came from a man under 40 who had recovered from COVID-19.

The genes are TRBV7-3 and TRBJ1-1; a possible D gene is TRBD1 (6 bases). V lost 6 bases and J 4 bases, leaving 12 bases between the germline ends. Germline values: CDR1 SGHTA, CDR2 FQGTGA. This CDR3 has 13 amino acids. The CDR3 DNA is TGTGCCAGCAGTCGACAGGTCGGCACTGAAGCTTTCTTT. Its translation is CASSRQVGTEAFF.

The chain couples TRBV27 to TRBJ2-5; 11 nucleotides agree with TRBD2. Germline V CDR1 and CDR2: MNHEY, SMNVEV (reference sequence). J gave up 2 bases and V 5 bases, and 7 bases lay outside the gene matches. The CDR3 length is 16 residues. CDR3 coding DNA: TGTGCCAGCAGTCCGCGACTAGCGGGGCTACAAGAGACCCAGTACTTC. This gives the protein CASSPRLAGLQETQYF.

The chain has TRBV18 and TRBJ2-5; weak D call: TRBD2 (5 bases). The CDR3 has 14 amino acids. Trimming took off 3 bases at V and 7 bases at J, with 15 bases between the two ends. Germline CDR1 reads KGHSH; CDR2 reads LQKENI. The CDR3 sequence is CASSPGLPSATQYF. The CDR3 DNA follows: TGTGCCAGCTCACCTGGACTTCCCTCGGCGACCCAGTACTTC.

The chain combines TRBV5-1 with TRBJ2-5; tentatively, D is TRBD1 (6 bases). Germline CDR1 reads SGHRS; CDR2 reads YFSETQ. The CDR3 runs 13 residues. V was clipped by 1 base and J by 5 bases, with 9 bases between them. CDR3 sequence (DNA): TGCGCCAGCAGCTTGACAGGGTTTGAGACCCAGTACTTC. It yields the protein CASSLTGFETQYF.

The chain couples TRBV19 to TRBJ1-2; 9 nucleotides align to TRBD1. The CDR3 has 14 amino acids. From germline, CDR1 is LNHDA and CDR2 SQIVND (reference sequence). V shed 10 bases, J shed 3 bases, and the junction held 9 bases outside the gene matches. In DNA, the CDR3 is TGTGCCACAGCTATGGACAGGGGTGACTATGGCTACACCTTC. It yields the protein CATAMDRGDYGYTF.

The chain joins TRBV10-2 to TRBJ2-1; D might be TRBD2 (5 bases). Per germline, CDR1 WSHSY and CDR2 SAAADI. The CDR3 length is 12 residues. The V and J ends lost 3 bases and 7 bases respectively, with 7 bases between them. The CDR3 region is CASSEGGNEQFF. CDR3 sequence (DNA): TGCGCCAGCAGTGAAGGCGGGAATGAGCAGTTCTTC.

This chain uses TRBV3-1 (or the pseudogene TRBV3-2) with TRBJ2-2; the D is unclear. Germline CDR1 is LGHDT and CDR2 is YNNKEL (reference sequence). The length of the CDR3 is 16 residues. Trimming cost V 5 bases and J 2 bases, with 15 bases left between them. Here the CDR3 DNA reads TGTGCCAGCAGCTTGCGTCGTCCTCCTAACACCGGGGAGCTGTTTTTT. Translated, it gives CASSLRRPPNTGELFF.

In this sample, this clone turned up a few times. The chain carries TRBV18 and TRBJ1-2, with D possibly being TRBD1 (6 bases). This CDR3 contains 13 residues. V was pared by 3 bases and J by 4 bases, with 9 bases between. Germline V gene lookup returns CDR1 KGHSH and CDR2 LQKENI. The CDR3 protein is CASSPLDSYGYTF. CDR3 bases: TGTGCCAGCTCACCCCTGGACAGCTATGGCTACACCTTC.

The rearrangement uses TRBV7-9 and TRBJ2-1; no clear D gene. The germline V and J ends were trimmed by 5 bases and 2 bases, with 13 bases remaining between them. The CDR3 is 15 residues long. Germline V gene data show CDR1 as SEHNR and CDR2 as FQNEAQ (reference sequence). CDR3 amino acids: CASSPRGQAYNEQFF. CDR3 sequence (DNA): TGTGCCAGCAGCCCCAGAGGCCAAGCCTACAATGAGCAGTTCTTC.

The chain links TRBV15 to TRBJ2-7, with 7 positions matching TRBD1. CDR1 and CDR2 from the germline V gene are LNHNV and YYDKDF (reference sequence). V gave up 6 bases and J gave up 3 bases; unmatched junction bases: 11. The CDR3 covers 15 residues. DNA of the CDR3: TGTGCCACCAGATTGACCGGGACAGATTTCTACGAGCAGTACTTC. Protein: CATRLTGTDFYEQYF.

This clone was seen a few times. The rearrangement joins TRBV30 to TRBJ1-6; 9 bases match TRBD1. The CDR3 loop spans 13 amino acids. Germline CDR1 GTSNPN, CDR2 SVGIG (reference sequence). The ends lost 1 base at V and 8 bases at J; junction bases unmatched: 0. The CDR3 DNA reads as TGTGCCTGGAGTGGACAGGGGGATTCACCCCTCCACTTT. Translating it yields CAWSGQGDSPLHF.

The chain uses TRBV7-3 and TRBJ2-5; 11 bases match TRBD1. The CDR3 consists of 16 residues. The ends lost 2 bases at V and 4 bases at J; junction bases unmatched: 6. Germline V gene sequence: CDR1 SGHTA, CDR2 FQGTGA. CDR3 in DNA: TGTGCCAGCAGCTTAGCCGGACAGGGGGCGGGAGAGACCCAGTACTTC. As protein: CASSLAGQGAGETQYF.

The J gene is TRBJ2-1, the V gene TRBV4-1; 10 nucleotides line up with TRBD2. This CDR3 has 14 residues. Germline assignment: CDR1 MGHRA and CDR2 YSYEKL. V shed 3 bases, J shed 8 bases, and the junction held 4 bases outside the gene matches. CDR3 DNA: TGCGCCAGCAGCCAGCCTAGCGGGAGCTATGAGCAGTTCTTC. Residues: CASSQPSGSYEQFF.

The count of this clone is one. This chain connects TRBV28 to TRBJ1-3; TRBD1 might be the D (6 bases). CDR3 length: 15 residues. Germline assignment: CDR1 MDHEN and CDR2 SYDVKM. V lost 7 bases and J 2 bases, leaving 15 bases between the germline ends. The CDR3 region is CASISPGGPGNTIYF. CDR3 nucleotide sequence: TGTGCCAGCATATCTCCCGGGGGGCCTGGAAACACCATATATTTT. Variable domain in full (rest from reference TRBV28 and TRBJ1-3): DVKVTQSSRYLVKRTGEKVFLECVQDMDHENMFWYRQDPGLGLRLIYFSYDVKMKEKGDIPEGYSVSREKKERFSLILESASTNQTSMYLCASISPGGPGNTIYFGEGSWLTVV.

In its sample, this clone was seen once. CDR3 in DNA: TGTGCCAGCAGCTCCAGGGTTGGGGCCGAAGCTTTCTTT. Translation gives CASSSRVGAEAFF. The rearrangement links TRBV5-4 to TRBJ1-1, with a tentative D call TRBD1 (5 bases). Deletions cut 3 bases from V and 8 bases from J, with 14 bases between. The CDR3 runs 13 residues. The germline V gene encodes CDR1 SGHNT and CDR2 YYREEE (reference sequence). The variable domain in full, completed from reference TRBV5-4 and TRBJ1-1, reads ETGVTQSPTHLIKTRGQQVTLRCSSQSGHNTVSWYQQALGQGPQFIFQYYREEENGRGNFPPRFSGLQFPNYSSELNVNALELDDSALYLCASSSRVGAEAFFGQGTRLTVV.

The chain links TRBV11-2 to TRBJ1-1; possible D gene TRBD1, 5 bases. This CDR3 has 16 amino acids. In germline, CDR1 is SGHAT, CDR2 FQNNGV. Trimming left V 5 bases short and J 5 bases short, with 21 bases between. CDR3 in DNA: TGTGCCAGCAGCCCCACGACAGTTACGGCCGGGACTGAAGCTTTCTTT. Protein sequence: CASSPTTVTAGTEAFF.

This chain uses TRBV2 with TRBJ2-5; D is unresolved. The CDR3 is made up of 14 amino acids. Trimming removed 3 bases at V and 0 bases at J, with 8 bases between. CDR1 SNHLY and CDR2 FYNNEI come from the germline V gene. DNA for the CDR3: TGTGCCAGCAGTGATGCGTCACACCAAGAGACCCAGTACTTC. This encodes CASSDASHQETQYF.

CDR3 sequence reads: CASSLFGLAGVVEQFF. As DNA, the CDR3 is TGTGCCAGCAGCTTATTTGGACTAGCGGGAGTGGTTGAGCAGTTCTTC. V gene TRBV7-9 combines with J gene TRBJ2-1, with 13 bases identical to TRBD2. CDR3 length equals 16 residues. Germline CDR1 and CDR2: SEHNR and FQNEAQ (reference sequence). The junction had 7 bases not matched to a gene; V was cut back by 2 bases and J by 9 bases.

The chain joins TRBV12-3 or TRBV12-4 to TRBJ1-1; D uncertain. The CDR3 totals 13 residues. V was pared by 6 bases and J by 0 bases, with 8 bases between. The CDR3, as DNA: TGTGCCAGCAGAACAGTCATGAACACTGAAGCTTTCTTT. Amino acid sequence: CASRTVMNTEAFF.

The chain is built from TRBV18 and TRBJ2-5; D unresolved. The CDR3 totals 15 residues. Germline assignment: CDR1 KGHSH and CDR2 LQKENI. Trimming stripped 2 bases from V and 1 base from J, with 11 bases between. CDR3 region: CASSPATASQETQYF. CDR3 bases: TGTGCCAGCTCACCAGCCACAGCCAGCCAAGAGACCCAGTACTTC.

The chain combines TRBV7-9 with TRBJ2-1; D ambiguous. Trimming left V 4 bases short and J 12 bases short, with 10 bases between. This CDR3 has 11 residues. Germline lookup yields CDR1 SEHNR and CDR2 FQNEAQ (reference sequence). The CDR3 nucleotides are TGTGCCAGCAGCTCTCTCCAGGCGCAGTTCTTC. It codes for CASSSLQAQFF. The full variable domain, in which reference TRBV7-9 and TRBJ2-1 provide the parts outside the CDR3, is DTGVSQNPRHKITKRGQNVTFRCDPISEHNRLYWYRQTLGQGPEFLTYFQNEAQLEKSRLLSDRFSAERPKGSFSTLEIQRTEQGDSAMYLCASSSLQAQFFGPGTRLTVL.

The V call is TRBV28, the J call TRBJ1-5; 9 bases are shared with TRBD1. There are 19 residues in the CDR3. Per the germline V gene, CDR1 is MDHEN and CDR2 is SYDVKM. J gave up 1 base and V 4 bases, and 14 bases lay outside the gene matches. The CDR3 loop is CASSSPGQGRLGSNQPQHF. The CDR3 coding sequence is TGTGCCAGCAGTTCTCCGGGACAGGGTAGGCTGGGGAGCAATCAGCCCCAGCATTTT.

The chain employs TRBV27 and TRBJ2-1, with 10 bases lining up with TRBD2. Losses at the gene ends were 6 bases for V and 7 bases for J; bases not matched to a gene: 12. CDR3 length: 16 amino acids. Germline V gene lookup returns CDR1 MNHEY and CDR2 SMNVEV (reference sequence). The CDR3 here is CASSLPPGLALNEQFF. The DNA for the CDR3 is TGTGCCAGCAGCCTACCACCGGGACTAGCGTTGAATGAGCAGTTCTTC.

The chain uses TRBV5-1 and TRBJ2-1; 7 bases line up with TRBD1. The CDR3 spans 18 residues. Trimming at V came to 4 bases and at J to 8 bases, leaving 21 bases not matched to a gene. The germline V gene has CDR1 SGHRS and CDR2 YFSETQ. CDR3 sequence (DNA): TGCGCCAGCAGCGGGCCGTCGACAGGGATACTAGTAATTGATGAGCAGTTCTTC. It translates to CASSGPSTGILVIDEQFF. The whole variable domain, filled in from reference TRBV5-1 and TRBJ2-1, reads KAGVTQTPRYLIKTRGQQVTLSCSPISGHRSVSWYQQTPGQGLQFLFEYFSETQRNKGNFPGRFSGRQFSNSRSEMNVSTLELGDSALYLCASSGPSTGILVIDEQFFGPGTRLTVL.

V gene TRBV5-1 combines with J gene TRBJ2-3; 10 nucleotides align to TRBD1. With V trimmed by 4 bases and J by 3 bases, 8 bases remained unmatched. The CDR3 totals 16 residues. Germline V CDR1 and CDR2: SGHRS, YFSETQ. In DNA, the CDR3 is TGCGCCAGCAGCCGTGGTGGGACAGGGGTTACAGATACGCAGTATTTT. Amino acid sequence: CASSRGGTGVTDTQYF.

V gene TRBV7-2 combines with J gene TRBJ1-3, with TRBD1 matching 7 bases. Looked up from germline, CDR1 is SGHTA and CDR2 is FQGNSA. V lost 5 bases, J lost 3 bases, and 4 bases stayed unmatched. This CDR3 is 14 amino acids long. The CDR3, as DNA: TGTGCCAGCAGCCCCCGGGACAGTGGAAACACCATATATTTT. Protein: CASSPRDSGNTIYF.

The V call is TRBV2, the J call TRBJ1-1; 9 bases are shared with TRBD1. CDR3 size: 13 residues. V shed 6 bases and J 7 bases; nucleotides not matched to a gene: 6. Germline loops: CDR1 SNHLY, CDR2 FYNNEI. The CDR3 sequence: CASSGQGRVEAFF. The CDR3 DNA reads as TGTGCCAGCAGCGGACAGGGGAGAGTTGAAGCTTTCTTT.

The chain uses TRBV7-9 and TRBJ2-5, with 10 nucleotides matching TRBD2. This CDR3 has 14 amino acids. CDR1 is SEHNR and CDR2 is FQNEAQ in the germline V gene (reference sequence). Trimming removed 0 bases from V and 5 bases from J; junction bases left unmatched: 0. In DNA, the CDR3 is TGTGCCAGCAGCTTAGCTAGCGGGAGGGAGACCCAGTACTTC. Its protein is CASSLASGRETQYF.